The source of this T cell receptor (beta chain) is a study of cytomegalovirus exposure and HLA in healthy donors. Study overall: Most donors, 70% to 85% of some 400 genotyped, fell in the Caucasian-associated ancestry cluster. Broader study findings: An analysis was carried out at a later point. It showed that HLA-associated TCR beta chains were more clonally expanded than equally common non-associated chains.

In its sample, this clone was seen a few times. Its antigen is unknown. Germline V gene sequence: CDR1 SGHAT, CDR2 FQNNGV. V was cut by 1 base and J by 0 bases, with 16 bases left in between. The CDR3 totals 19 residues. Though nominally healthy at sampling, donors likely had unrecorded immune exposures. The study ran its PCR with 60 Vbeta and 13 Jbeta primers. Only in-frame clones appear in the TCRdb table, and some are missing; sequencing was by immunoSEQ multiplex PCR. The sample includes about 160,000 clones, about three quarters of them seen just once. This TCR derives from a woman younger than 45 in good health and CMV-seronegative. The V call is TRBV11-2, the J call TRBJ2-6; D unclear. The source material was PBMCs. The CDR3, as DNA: TGTGCCAGCAGCTTAGGATCGTCAACTCTCTCCTCTGGGGCCAACGTCCTGACTTTC. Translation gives CASSLGSSTLSSGANVLTF.